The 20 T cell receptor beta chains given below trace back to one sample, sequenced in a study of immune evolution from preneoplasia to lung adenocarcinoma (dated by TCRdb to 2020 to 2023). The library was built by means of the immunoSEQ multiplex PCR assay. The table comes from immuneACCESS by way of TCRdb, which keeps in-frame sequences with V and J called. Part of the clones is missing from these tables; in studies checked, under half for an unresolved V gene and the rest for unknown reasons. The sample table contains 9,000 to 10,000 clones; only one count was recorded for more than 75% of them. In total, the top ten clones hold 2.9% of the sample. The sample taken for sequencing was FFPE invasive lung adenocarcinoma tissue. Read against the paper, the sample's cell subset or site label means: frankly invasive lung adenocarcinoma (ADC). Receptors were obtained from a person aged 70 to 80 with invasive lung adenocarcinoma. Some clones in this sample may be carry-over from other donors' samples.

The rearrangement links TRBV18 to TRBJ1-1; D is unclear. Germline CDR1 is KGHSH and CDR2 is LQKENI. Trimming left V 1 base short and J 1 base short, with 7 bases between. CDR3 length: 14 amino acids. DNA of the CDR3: TGTGCCAGCTCACCACGGCCTCAGAACACTGAAGCTTTCTTT. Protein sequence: CASSPRPQNTEAFF.

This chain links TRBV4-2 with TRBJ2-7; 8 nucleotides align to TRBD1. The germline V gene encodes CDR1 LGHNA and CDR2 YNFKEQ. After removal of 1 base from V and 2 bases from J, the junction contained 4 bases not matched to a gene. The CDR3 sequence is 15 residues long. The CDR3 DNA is TGTGCCAGCAGCCAAGTAGGGGACAGGACCTACGAGCAGTACTTC. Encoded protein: CASSQVGDRTYEQYF.

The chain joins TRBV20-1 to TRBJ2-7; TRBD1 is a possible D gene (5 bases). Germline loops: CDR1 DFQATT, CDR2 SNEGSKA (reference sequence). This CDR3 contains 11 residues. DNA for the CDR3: TGCTCCAGCAGGGATGCCTACGAGCAGTACTTC. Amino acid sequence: CSSRDAYEQYF.

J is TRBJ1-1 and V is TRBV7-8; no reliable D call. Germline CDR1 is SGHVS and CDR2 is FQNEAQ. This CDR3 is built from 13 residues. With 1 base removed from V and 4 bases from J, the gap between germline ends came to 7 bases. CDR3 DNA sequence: TGTGCCAGCAGCTTAGGGGTGATCACTGAAGCTTTCTTT. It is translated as CASSLGVITEAFF.

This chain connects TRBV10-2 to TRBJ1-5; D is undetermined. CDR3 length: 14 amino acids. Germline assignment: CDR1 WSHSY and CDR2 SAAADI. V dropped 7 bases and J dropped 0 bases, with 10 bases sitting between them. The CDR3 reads CASKGSVSNQPQHF. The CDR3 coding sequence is TGCGCCAGCAAAGGAAGCGTTAGCAATCAGCCCCAGCATTTT.

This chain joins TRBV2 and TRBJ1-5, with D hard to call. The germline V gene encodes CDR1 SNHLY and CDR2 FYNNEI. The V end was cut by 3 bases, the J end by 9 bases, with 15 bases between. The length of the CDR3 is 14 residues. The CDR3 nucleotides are TGTGCCAGCAGTGACACCCGAACTTATGGGCCCCAGCATTTT. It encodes CASSDTRTYGPQHF.

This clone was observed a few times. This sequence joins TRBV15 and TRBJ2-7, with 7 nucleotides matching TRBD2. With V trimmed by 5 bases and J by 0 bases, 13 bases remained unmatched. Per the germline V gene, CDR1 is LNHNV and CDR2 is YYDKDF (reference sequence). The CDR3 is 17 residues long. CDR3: CATSPSPGDYNSYEQYF. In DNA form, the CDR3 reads TGTGCCACCAGCCCCTCCCCCGGGGACTACAACTCCTACGAGCAGTACTTC.

The CDR3 spells CASSERTSGGSGSSYEQYF. The DNA for the CDR3 is TGTGCCAGCAGCGAACGGACTAGCGGGGGTTCCGGGAGCTCCTACGAGCAGTACTTC. The rearrangement links TRBV7-2 to TRBJ2-7; 13 positions match TRBD2. Germline V gene lookup returns CDR1 SGHTA and CDR2 FQGNSA. The CDR3 length is 19 residues. The V and J ends lost 5 bases and 0 bases, in that order; junction bases with no gene match: 13.

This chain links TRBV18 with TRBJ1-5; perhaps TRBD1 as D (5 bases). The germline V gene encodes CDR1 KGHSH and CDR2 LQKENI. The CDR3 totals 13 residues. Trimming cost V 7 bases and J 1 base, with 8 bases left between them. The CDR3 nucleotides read TGTGCCAGCTGCCAGGGAAGCAATCAGCCCCAGCATTTT. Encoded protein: CASCQGSNQPQHF.

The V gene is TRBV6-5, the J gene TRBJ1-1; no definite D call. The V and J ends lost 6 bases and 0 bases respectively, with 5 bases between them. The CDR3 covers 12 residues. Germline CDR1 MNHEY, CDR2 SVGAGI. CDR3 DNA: TGTGCCAGCAGGACCATGAACACTGAAGCTTTCTTT. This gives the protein CASRTMNTEAFF.

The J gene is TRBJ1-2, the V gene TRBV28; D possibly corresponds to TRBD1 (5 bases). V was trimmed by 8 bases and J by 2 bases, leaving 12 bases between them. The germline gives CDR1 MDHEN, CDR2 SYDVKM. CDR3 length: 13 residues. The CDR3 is CASLGRQNYGYTF. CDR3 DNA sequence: TGTGCCAGCTTAGGCAGACAGAACTATGGCTACACCTTC.

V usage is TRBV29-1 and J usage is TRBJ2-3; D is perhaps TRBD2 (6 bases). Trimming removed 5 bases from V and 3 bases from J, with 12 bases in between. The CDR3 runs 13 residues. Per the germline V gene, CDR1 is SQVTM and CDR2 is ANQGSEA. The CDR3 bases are TGCAGCGTTAAGGCAGGGAGGACAGATACGCAGTATTTT. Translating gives CSVKAGRTDTQYF.

The CDR3 loop reads CASSRDRVGSEAFF. In nucleotides, the CDR3 is TGTGCCAGCAGCCGGGACAGGGTAGGTTCTGAAGCTTTCTTT. The J gene is TRBJ1-1, the V gene TRBV6-1, with 9 bases identical to TRBD1. The CDR3 totals 14 residues. V trimming: 6 bases; J trimming: 6 bases; junction bases outside the gene matches: 8. Germline V gene data show CDR1 as MNHNS and CDR2 as SASEGT.

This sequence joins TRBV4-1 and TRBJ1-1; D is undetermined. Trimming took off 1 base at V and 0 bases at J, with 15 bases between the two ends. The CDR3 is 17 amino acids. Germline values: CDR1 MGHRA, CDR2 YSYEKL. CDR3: CASSQAIGGEMNTEAFF. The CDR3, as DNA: TGCGCCAGCAGCCAAGCCATAGGTGGGGAAATGAACACTGAAGCTTTCTTT.

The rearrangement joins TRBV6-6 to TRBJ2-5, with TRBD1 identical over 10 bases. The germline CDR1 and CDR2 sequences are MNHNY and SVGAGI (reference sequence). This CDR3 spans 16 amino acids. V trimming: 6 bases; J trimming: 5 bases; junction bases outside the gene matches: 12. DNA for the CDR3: TGTGCCAGCAGAGACCGGACAGGGGGGTTTCACGAGACCCAGTACTTC. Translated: CASRDRTGGFHETQYF.

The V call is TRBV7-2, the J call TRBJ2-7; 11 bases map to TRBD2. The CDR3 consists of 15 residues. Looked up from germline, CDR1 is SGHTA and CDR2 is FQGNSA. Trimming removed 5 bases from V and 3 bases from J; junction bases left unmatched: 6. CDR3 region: CASSTGLAALYEQYF. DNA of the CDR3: TGTGCCAGCAGCACGGGACTAGCGGCTCTCTACGAGCAGTACTTC.

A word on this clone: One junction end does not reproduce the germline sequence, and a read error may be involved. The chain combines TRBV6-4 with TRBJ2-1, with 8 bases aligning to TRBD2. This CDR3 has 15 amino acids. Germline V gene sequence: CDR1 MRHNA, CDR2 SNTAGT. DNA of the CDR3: TGTGCCAACAGTGACTCGGGGGGGTCCTACAATGAGCAGTTCTTC. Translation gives CANSDSGGSYNEQFF.

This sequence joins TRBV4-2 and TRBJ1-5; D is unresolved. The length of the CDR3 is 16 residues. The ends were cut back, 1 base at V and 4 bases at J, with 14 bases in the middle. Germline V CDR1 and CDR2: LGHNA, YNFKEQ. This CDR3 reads CASSQGVGGLNQPQHF. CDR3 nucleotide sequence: TGTGCCAGCAGCCAAGGTGTCGGTGGTCTGAATCAGCCCCAGCATTTT.

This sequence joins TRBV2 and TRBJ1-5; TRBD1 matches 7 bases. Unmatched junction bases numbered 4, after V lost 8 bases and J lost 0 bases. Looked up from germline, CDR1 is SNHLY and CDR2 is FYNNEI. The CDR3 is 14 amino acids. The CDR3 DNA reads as TGTGCCAGCGGACAGGACGGTAGCAATCAGCCCCAGCATTTT. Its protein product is CASGQDGSNQPQHF.

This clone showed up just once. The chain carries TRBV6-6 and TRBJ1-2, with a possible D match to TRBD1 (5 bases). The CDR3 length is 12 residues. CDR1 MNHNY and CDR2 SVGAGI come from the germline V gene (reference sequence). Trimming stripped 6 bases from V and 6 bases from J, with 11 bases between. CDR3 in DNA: TGTGCCAGCAGCCGGTGGGGCGATGGCTACACCTTC. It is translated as CASSRWGDGYTF.